The 15 T cell receptor beta chains in this list originate from one sample, sequenced in a study of metastatic and nonmetastatic thyroid tumors. Thyroid surgery was performed in patients who had received no treatment beforehand. TCRdb reassembled clones from the PCR reads with MiXCR. In the table there are tens of thousands of clones, around 13% of which are singletons. What was sequenced was tumor tissue. These receptors all come from a female donor with papillary thyroid cancer or a benign thyroid nodule (not recorded which). Some clones in this sample may be carry-over from other donors' samples.

This clone was recorded a few times. J is TRBJ2-1 and V is TRBV18, with TRBD1 matching 7 bases. Per the germline V gene, CDR1 is KGHSH and CDR2 is LQKENI. The CDR3 length is 15 residues. With V trimmed by 5 bases and J by 7 bases, 11 bases remained unmatched. CDR3 sequence reads: CASSWGTGARNEQFF. The CDR3 coding sequence is TGTGCCAGCTCATGGGGCACAGGGGCGCGAAATGAGCAGTTCTTC.

This clone was seen at least ten times. Different DNA sequences within this sample yield the same CDR3. The chain carries TRBV14 and TRBJ2-7; D is undetermined. The germline CDR1 and CDR2 sequences are SGHDN and FVKESK. CDR3 length equals 15 residues. Deletions cut 4 bases from V and 0 bases from J, with 13 bases between. The chain's CDR3 is CASSLRGGPSYEQYF. CDR3 nucleotide sequence: TGTGCCAGCAGCCTTCGCGGTGGACCCTCCTACGAGCAGTACTTC.

Many counts were recorded for this clone. CDR3 DNA sequence: TGCAGCGCAGCGAGCGGGACGAACACCGGGGAGCTGTTTTTT. Translating gives CSAASGTNTGELFF. This chain links TRBV29-1 with TRBJ2-2; TRBD2 agrees at 7 bases. V lost 7 bases to trimming and J lost 0 bases; unmatched junction nucleotides: 5. CDR1 and CDR2 (germline): SQVTM, ANQGSEA. This CDR3 region has 14 residues.

This clone has a count of ten or more. For the CDR3, the DNA is TGCGCCAGCAGGCCTGGGGACAGGGAGACGCGCAATGAGCAGTTCTTC. Residues: CASRPGDRETRNEQFF. The V call is TRBV5-1, the J call TRBJ2-1, with 9 bases matching TRBD1. J was trimmed by 6 bases and V by 5 bases; bases with no gene match: 12. The germline gives CDR1 SGHRS, CDR2 YFSETQ. CDR3 size: 16 residues.

As to this clone: At one end the junction does not follow the germline gene, possibly because of a read error. The chain has TRBV20-1 and TRBJ2-6; TRBD1 matches at 9 bases. CDR3 length equals 16 residues. Germline CDR1 is DFQATT and CDR2 is SNEGSKA (reference sequence). CDR3 bases: TGCAGTGCTAGGGGGGACAGGGTGCCTGGTGCCAACGTCCTGACTTTC. Its protein is CSARGDRVPGANVLTF.

As for this clone: This may be a read error: a much more frequent sequence differs by one nucleotide. J is TRBJ2-7 and V is TRBV6-1; TRBD1 might be the D (5 bases). CDR3 length: 16 amino acids. Per the germline V gene, CDR1 is MNHNS and CDR2 is SASEGT. Trimming left V 3 bases short and J 3 bases short, with 18 bases between. CDR3 protein: CASSERPGFGLYEQYF. The CDR3 coding sequence is TGTGCCAGCAGTGAGAGACCAGGGTTCGGGCTCTACGAGCAGTACTTC.

This sequence joins TRBV29-1 and TRBJ2-1; D is uncertain. V was clipped by 2 bases and J by 1 base, with 12 bases between them. The CDR3 has 15 residues. Germline V gene lookup returns CDR1 SQVTM and CDR2 ANQGSEA. CDR3 in DNA: TGCAGCGTTGAACTAAGCGCCCTATCCTACAATGAGCAGTTCTTC. It specifies CSVELSALSYNEQFF.

This clone showed up many times. The chain employs TRBV7-9 and TRBJ1-1, with D maybe TRBD1 (6 bases). The germline V and J ends were trimmed by 2 bases and 4 bases, with 11 bases remaining between them. The CDR3 length is 14 residues. The germline V gene has CDR1 SEHNR and CDR2 FQNEAQ (reference sequence). CDR3 protein: CASSLWNRVTEAFF. The CDR3 bases are TGTGCCAGCAGCTTATGGAACAGGGTCACTGAAGCTTTCTTT.

This clone was seen ten or more times. The conserved phenylalanine or tryptophan normally closing the CDR3 is absent here, so this likely arose from a read error. The DNA is left out, because the CDR3 cannot be placed on it with certainty; the CDR3 is given as TCRdb lists it. J is TRBJ1-2 and V is TRBV6-1. Germline V gives CDR1 MNHNS, CDR2 SASEGT. The CDR3 has 10 residues if both end residues are counted. The CDR3 loop is CASSEARFTL.

The chain employs TRBV11-1 and TRBJ2-1; D unresolved. Trimming took 2 bases from V and 3 from J, leaving 11 bases between them. The germline CDR1 and CDR2 sequences are SGHAT and FQDESV (reference sequence). This CDR3 comprises 15 residues. The CDR3 here is CASSLLDTYYNEQFF. CDR3 DNA sequence: TGTGCCAGCAGCTTATTGGATACCTACTACAATGAGCAGTTCTTC.

This clone was detected many times. This chain links TRBV5-1 with TRBJ2-3; 8 bases are a match to TRBD1. V shed 2 bases and J 2 bases; nucleotides not matched to a gene: 7. Germline V gene sequence: CDR1 SGHRS, CDR2 YFSETQ. The CDR3 is 16 residues long. CDR3 amino acids: CASSFHRTGLTDTQYF. The CDR3 DNA reads as TGCGCCAGCAGCTTCCACCGGACAGGGCTCACAGATACGCAGTATTTT.

This clone has ten or more counts. The chain employs TRBV19 and TRBJ2-2; perhaps D is TRBD1 or TRBD2 (5 bases each). The CDR3 consists of 16 residues. Germline CDR1 reads LNHDA; CDR2 reads SQIVND (reference sequence). The V end was cut by 7 bases, the J end by 4 bases, with 19 bases between. The CDR3 nucleotides are TGTGCCAGTAATTCGGGACCCCATTTGGGCACCGGGGAGCTGTTTTTT. This gives the protein CASNSGPHLGTGELFF.

Of note for this clone: With a much larger clone just one base away, this may be a read error. The chain has TRBV2 and TRBJ1-1; tentatively, D is TRBD1 (6 bases). This CDR3 is built from 15 residues. Germline values: CDR1 SNHLY, CDR2 FYNNEI. CDR3 sequence reads: CASSVRGIGDTEDFF. CDR3 in DNA: TGTGCCAGCAGTGTTAGGGGTATCGGGGACACTGAAGATTTCTTT.

This clone was observed once. V usage is TRBV11-2 and J usage is TRBJ2-7; TRBD1 might be the D (5 bases). V lost 0 bases and J lost 3, with 15 bases in between. CDR1 and CDR2 (germline): SGHAT, FQNNGV. The CDR3 runs to 16 residues. The CDR3 DNA follows: TGTGCCAGCAGCTTAGAGGGGCACCGTCGTTTCTACGAGCAGTACTTC. Residues: CASSLEGHRRFYEQYF.

About this clone: The identical CDR3 is also encoded by other nucleotide sequences in the sample. The V gene is TRBV20-1, the J gene TRBJ2-3, with 8 positions matching TRBD1. J lost 4 bases, V lost 2 bases, and 8 bases had no gene match. This CDR3 contains 15 residues. CDR1 is DFQATT, CDR2 SNEGSKA, per germline (reference sequence). In DNA form, the CDR3 reads TGCAGTGCTAGACGCCCTGGACAGGGTCCAGATACGCAGTATTTT. Residues: CSARRPGQGPDTQYF.